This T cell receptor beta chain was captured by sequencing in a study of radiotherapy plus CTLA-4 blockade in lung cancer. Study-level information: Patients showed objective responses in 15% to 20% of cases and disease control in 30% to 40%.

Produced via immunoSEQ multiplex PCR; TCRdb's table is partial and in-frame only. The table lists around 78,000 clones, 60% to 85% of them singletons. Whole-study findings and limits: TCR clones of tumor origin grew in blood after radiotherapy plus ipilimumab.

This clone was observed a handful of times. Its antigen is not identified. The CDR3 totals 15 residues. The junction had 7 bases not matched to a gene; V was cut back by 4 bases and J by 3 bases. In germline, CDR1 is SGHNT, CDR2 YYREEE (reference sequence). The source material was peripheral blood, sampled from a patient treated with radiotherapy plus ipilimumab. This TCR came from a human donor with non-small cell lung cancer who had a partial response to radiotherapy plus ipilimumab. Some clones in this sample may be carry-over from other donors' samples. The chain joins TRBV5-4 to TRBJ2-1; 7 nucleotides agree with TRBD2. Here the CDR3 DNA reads TGTGCCAGCAGCCGGGCCCTAGCGGACTACAATGAGCAGTTCTTC. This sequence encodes CASSRALADYNEQFF.